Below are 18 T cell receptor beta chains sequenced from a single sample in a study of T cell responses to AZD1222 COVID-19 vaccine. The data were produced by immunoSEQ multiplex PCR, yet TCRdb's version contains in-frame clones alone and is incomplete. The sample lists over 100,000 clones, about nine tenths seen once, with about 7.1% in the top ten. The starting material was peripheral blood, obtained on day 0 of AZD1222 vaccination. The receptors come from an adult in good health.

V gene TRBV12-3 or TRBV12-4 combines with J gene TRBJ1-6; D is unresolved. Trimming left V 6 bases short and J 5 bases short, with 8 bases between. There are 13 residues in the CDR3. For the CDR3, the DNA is TGTGCCAGCAGACGGACTGATAATTCACCCCTCCACTTT. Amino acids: CASRRTDNSPLHF.

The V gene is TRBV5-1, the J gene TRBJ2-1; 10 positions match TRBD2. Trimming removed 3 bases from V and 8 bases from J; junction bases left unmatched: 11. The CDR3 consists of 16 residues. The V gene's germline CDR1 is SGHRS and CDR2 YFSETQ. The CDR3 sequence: CASSSPGTSVWYEQFF. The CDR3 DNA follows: TGCGCCAGCAGCTCCCCGGGGACTAGCGTGTGGTATGAGCAGTTCTTC.

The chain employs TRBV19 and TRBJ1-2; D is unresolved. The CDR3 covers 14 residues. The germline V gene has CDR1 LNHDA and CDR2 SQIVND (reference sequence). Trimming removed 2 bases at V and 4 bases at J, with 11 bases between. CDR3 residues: CASSIISEGYGYTF. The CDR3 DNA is TGTGCCAGTAGTATAATTTCGGAAGGCTATGGCTACACCTTC.

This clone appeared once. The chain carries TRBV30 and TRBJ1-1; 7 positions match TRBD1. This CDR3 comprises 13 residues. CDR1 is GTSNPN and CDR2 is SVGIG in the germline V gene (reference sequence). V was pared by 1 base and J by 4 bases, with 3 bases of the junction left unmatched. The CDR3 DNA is TGTGCCTGGAGTGGACAGGGTGGCACTGAAGCTTTCTTT. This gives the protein CAWSGQGGTEAFF.

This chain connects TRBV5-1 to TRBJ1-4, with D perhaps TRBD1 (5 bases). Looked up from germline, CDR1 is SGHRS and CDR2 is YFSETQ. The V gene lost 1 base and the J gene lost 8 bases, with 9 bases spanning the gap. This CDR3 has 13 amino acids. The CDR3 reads CASSLLGREKLFF. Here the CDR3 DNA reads TGCGCCAGCAGCTTGTTGGGGCGGGAAAAACTGTTTTTT. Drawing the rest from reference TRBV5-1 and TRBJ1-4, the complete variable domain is KAGVTQTPRYLIKTRGQQVTLSCSPISGHRSVSWYQQTPGQGLQFLFEYFSETQRNKGNFPGRFSGRQFSNSRSEMNVSTLELGDSALYLCASSLLGREKLFFGSGTQLSVL.

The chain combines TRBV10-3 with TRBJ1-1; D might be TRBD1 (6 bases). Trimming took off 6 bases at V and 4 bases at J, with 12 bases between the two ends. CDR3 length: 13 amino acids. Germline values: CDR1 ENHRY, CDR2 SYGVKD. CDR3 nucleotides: TGTGCCATCAGGCCGGGACACATCACTGAAGCTTTCTTT. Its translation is CAIRPGHITEAFF.

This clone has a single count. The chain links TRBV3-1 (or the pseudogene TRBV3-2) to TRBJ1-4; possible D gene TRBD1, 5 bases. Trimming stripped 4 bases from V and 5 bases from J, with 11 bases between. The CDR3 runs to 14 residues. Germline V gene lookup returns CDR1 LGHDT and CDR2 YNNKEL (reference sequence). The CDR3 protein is CASSRGRSNEKLFF. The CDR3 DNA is TGTGCCAGCAGCCGGGGACGGTCCAATGAAAAACTGTTTTTT.

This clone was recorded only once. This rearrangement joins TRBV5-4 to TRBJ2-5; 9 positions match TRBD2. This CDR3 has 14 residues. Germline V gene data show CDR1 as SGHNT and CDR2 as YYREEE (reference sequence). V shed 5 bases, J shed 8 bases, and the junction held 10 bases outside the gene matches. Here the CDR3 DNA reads TGTGCCAGCAGGCCTTCGACAGCGGGAGGAACCCAGTACTTC. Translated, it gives CASRPSTAGGTQYF. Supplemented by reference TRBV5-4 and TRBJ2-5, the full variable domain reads ETGVTQSPTHLIKTRGQQVTLRCSSQSGHNTVSWYQQALGQGPQFIFQYYREEENGRGNFPPRFSGLQFPNYSSELNVNALELDDSALYLCASRPSTAGGTQYFGPGTRLLVL.

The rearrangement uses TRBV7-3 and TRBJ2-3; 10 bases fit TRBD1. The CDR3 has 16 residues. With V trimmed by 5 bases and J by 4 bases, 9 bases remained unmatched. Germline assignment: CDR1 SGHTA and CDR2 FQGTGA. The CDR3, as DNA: TGTGCCAGCAGCCCTCGAGGACAGGGGGGGCCAGATACGCAGTATTTT. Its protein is CASSPRGQGGPDTQYF. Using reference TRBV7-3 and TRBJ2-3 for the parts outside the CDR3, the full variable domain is GAGVSQTPSNKVTEKGKYVELRCDPISGHTALYWYRQSLGQGPEFLIYFQGTGAADDSGLPNDRFFAVRPEGSVSTLKIQRTERGDSAVYLCASSPRGQGGPDTQYFGPGTRLTVL.

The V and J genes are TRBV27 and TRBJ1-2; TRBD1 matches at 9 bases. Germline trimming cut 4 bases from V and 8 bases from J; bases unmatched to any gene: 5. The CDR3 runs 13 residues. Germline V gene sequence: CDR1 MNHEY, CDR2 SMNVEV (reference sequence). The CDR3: CASSSEGQGGYTF. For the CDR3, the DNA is TGTGCCAGCAGTTCTGAGGGACAGGGAGGCTACACCTTC.

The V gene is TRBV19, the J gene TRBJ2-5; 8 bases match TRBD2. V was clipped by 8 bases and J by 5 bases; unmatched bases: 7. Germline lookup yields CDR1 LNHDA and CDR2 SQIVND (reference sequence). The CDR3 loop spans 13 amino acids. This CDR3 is CASRGGASETQYF. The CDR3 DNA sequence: TGTGCCAGTCGGGGGGGGGCGTCCGAGACCCAGTACTTC.

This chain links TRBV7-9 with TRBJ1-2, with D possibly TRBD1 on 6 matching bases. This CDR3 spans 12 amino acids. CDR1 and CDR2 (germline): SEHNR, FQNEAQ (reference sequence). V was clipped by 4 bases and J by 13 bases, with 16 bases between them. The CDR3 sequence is CASSSGAGTRTF. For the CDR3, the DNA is TGTGCCAGCAGCTCGGGGGCGGGGACGCGCACCTTC.

CDR3 sequence: CASSEGQGYSDTEAFF. DNA of the CDR3: TGTGCCAGCAGTGAAGGCCAGGGATATAGTGACACTGAAGCTTTCTTT. The rearrangement joins TRBV2 to TRBJ1-1, with a possible D match to TRBD1 (5 bases). Germline V gives CDR1 SNHLY, CDR2 FYNNEI. V lost 1 base and J 3 bases, leaving 15 bases between the germline ends. This CDR3 has 16 residues.

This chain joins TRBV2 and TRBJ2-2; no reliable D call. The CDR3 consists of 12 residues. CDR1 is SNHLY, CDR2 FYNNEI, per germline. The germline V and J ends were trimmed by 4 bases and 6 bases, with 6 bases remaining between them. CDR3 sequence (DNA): TGTGCCAGCAGTGGAATCTCCGGGGAGCTGTTTTTT. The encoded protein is CASSGISGELFF.

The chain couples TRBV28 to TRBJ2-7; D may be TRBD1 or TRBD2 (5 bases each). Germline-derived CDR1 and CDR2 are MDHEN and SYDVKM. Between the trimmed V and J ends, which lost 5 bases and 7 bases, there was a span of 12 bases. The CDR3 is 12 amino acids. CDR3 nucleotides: TGTGCCAGCAGTCAGGGACGATGGGAGCAGTACTTC. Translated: CASSQGRWEQYF.

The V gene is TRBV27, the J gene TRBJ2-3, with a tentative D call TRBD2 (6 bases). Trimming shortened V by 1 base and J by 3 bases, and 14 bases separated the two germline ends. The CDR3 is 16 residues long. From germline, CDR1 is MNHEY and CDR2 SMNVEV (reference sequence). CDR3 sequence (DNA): TGTGCCAGCAGTTTATTCGGTTTCGGGGGTACAGATACGCAGTATTTT. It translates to CASSLFGFGGTDTQYF.

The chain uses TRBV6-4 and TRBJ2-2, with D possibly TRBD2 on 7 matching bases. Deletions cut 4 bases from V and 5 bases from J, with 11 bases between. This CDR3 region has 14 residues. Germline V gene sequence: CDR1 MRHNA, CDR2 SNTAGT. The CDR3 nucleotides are TGTGCCAGCAGTGGCGGGGGCGAAACCGGGGAGCTGTTTTTT. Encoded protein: CASSGGGETGELFF.

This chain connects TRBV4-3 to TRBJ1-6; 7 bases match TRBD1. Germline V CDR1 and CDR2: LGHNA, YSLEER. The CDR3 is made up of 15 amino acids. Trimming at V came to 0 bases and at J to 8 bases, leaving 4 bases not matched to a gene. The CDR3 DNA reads TGCGCCAGCAGCCAAGAAGCCAGGGGGGATTCACCCCTCCACTTT. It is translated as CASSQEARGDSPLHF.